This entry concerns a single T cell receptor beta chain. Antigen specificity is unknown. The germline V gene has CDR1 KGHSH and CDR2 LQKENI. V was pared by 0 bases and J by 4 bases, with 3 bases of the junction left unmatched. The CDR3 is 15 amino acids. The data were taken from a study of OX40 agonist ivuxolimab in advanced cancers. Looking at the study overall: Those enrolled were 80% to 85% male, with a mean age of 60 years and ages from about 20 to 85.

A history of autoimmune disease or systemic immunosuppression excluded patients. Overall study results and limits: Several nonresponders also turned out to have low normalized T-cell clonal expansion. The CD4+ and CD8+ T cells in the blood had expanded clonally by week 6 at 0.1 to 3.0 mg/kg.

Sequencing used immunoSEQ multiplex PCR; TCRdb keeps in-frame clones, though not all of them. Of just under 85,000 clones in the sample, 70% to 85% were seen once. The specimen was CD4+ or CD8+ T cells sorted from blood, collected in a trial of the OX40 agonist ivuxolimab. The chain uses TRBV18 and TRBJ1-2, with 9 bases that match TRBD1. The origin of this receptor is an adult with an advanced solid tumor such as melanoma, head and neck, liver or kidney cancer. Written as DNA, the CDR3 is TGTGCCAGCTCACCACCGGGACAGGGCGGCTATGGCTACACCTTC. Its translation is CASSPPGQGGYGYTF.